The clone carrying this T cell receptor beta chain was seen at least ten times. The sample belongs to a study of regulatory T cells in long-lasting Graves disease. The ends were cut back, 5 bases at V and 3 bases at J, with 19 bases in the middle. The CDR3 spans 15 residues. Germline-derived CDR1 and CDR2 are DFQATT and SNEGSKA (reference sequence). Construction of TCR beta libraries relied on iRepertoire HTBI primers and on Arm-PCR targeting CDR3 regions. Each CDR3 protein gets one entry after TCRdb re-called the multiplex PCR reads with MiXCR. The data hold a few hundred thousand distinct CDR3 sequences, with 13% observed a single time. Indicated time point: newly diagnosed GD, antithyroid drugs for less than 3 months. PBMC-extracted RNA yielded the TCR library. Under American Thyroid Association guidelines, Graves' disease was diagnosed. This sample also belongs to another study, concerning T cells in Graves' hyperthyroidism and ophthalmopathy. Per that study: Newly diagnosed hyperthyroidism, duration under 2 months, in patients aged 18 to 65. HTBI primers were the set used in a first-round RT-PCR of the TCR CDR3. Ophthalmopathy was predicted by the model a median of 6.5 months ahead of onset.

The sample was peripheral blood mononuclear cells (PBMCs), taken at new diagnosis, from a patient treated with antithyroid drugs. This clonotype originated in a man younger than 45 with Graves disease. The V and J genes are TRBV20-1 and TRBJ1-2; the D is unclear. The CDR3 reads CSAAGERHLYYGYTF. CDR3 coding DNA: TGCAGTGCTGCCGGAGAGAGGCACCTTTACTATGGCTACACCTTC.